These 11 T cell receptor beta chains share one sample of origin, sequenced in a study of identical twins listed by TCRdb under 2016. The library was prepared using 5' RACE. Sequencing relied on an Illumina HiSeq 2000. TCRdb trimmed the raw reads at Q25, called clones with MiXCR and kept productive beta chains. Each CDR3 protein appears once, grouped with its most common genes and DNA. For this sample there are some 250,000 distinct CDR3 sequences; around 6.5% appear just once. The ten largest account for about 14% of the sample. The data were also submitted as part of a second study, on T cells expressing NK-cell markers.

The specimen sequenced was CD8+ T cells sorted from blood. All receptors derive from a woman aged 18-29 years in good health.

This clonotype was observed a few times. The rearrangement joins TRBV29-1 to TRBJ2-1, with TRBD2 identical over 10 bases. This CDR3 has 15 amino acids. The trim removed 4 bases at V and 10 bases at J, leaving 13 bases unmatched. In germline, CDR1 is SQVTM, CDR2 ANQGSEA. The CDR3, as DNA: TGCAGCGTTGCAGCTAGCGGGGGTCCCTCGGGGGAGCAGTTCTTC. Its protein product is CSVAASGGPSGEQFF.

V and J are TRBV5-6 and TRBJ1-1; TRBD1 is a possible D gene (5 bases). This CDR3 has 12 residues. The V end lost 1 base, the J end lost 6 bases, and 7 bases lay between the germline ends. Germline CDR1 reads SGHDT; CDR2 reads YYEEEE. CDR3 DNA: TGTGCCAGCAGCTTGATGGGGCCTGAAGCTTTCTTT. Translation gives CASSLMGPEAFF.

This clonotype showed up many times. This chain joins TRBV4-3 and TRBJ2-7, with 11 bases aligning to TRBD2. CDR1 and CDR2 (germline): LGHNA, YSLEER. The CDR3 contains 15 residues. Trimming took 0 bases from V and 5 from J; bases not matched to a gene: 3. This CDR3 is CASSQDGTSGHEQYF. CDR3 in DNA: TGCGCCAGCAGCCAAGATGGGACTAGCGGACACGAGCAGTACTTC.

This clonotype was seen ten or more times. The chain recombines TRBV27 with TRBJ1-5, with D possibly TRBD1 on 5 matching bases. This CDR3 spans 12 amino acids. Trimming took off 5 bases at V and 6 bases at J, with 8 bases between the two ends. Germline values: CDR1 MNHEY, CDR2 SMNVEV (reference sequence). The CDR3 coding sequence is TGTGCCAGCAGTCCTGGGGGTCAGCCCCAGCATTTT. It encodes CASSPGGQPQHF.

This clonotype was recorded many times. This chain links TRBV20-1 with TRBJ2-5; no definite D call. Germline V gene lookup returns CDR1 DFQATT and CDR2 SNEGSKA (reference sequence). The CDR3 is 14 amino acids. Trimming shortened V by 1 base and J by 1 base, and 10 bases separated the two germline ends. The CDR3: CSARATLVQETQYF. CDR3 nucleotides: TGCAGTGCTAGAGCGACCTTGGTCCAAGAGACCCAGTACTTC.

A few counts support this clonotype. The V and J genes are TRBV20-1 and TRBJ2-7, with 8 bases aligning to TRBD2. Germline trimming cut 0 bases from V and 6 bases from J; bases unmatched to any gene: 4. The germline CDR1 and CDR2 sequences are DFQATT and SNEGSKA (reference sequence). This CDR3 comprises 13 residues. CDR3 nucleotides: TGCAGTGCTAGAGATCGGGCGGGGGGCGAGCAGTACTTC. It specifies CSARDRAGGEQYF.

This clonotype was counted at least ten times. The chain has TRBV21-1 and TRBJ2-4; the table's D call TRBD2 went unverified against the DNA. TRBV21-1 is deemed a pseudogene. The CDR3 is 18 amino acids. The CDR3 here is CASSDPPLSGSSKNIQYF. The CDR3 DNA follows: TGTGCCAGCAGCGACCCCCCCTTGAGCGGGAGTTCCAAAAACATTCAGTACTTC.

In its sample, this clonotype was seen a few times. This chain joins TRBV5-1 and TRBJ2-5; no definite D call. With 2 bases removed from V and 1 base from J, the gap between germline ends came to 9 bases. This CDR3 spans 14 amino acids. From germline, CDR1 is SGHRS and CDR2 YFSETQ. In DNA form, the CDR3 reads TGCGCCAGCAGCTTTGAGTCCGTCCAAGAGACCCAGTACTTC. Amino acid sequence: CASSFESVQETQYF.

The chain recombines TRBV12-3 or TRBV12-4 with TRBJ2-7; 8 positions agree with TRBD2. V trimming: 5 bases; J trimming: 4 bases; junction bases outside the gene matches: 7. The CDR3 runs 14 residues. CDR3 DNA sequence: TGTGCCAGCAGTCCAACGGGACTAGAGTACGAGCAGTACTTC. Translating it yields CASSPTGLEYEQYF.

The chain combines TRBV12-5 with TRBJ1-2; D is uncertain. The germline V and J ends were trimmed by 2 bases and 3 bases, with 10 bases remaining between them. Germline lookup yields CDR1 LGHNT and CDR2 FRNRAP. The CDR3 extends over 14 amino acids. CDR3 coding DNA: TGTGCTAGTGGTTTGCCCACGGGAGACTATGGCTACACCTTC. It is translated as CASGLPTGDYGYTF.

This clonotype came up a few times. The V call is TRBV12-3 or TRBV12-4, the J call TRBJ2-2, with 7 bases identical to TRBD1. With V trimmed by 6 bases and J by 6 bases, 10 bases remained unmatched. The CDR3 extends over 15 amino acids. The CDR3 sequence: CASSSTGMMAGELFF. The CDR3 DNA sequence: TGTGCCAGCAGCTCGACAGGGATGATGGCCGGGGAGCTGTTTTTT.